This TCR beta chain was recovered during a study of blood T cell repertoires in COVID-19. Study overall: There were acute and convalescent COVID-19 samples, and they came from the United States, Italy and Spain. From T cells, B-cell-depleted T cells, or PBMCs came the material, which was cDNA or gDNA.

V was clipped by 5 bases and J by 1 base, with 8 bases between them. The CDR3 spans 13 residues. Germline CDR1 reads SEHNR; CDR2 reads FQNEAQ (reference sequence). In the original processing: By means of reference gene primer amplification, nucleated cell counts were estimated. Some clones are missing from TCRdb's copy, which holds only in-frame ones; the method was immunoSEQ multiplex PCR. V and J calls and clone size come straight from that table; D and trimming were deduced from the DNA. The sample records 310,000 or so clones, approximately 89% being singletons. Seattle cases were enrolled at active infection and followed longitudinally.

The specimen was peripheral blood. The V and J genes are TRBV7-9 and TRBJ1-1, with D hard to call. The clonotype originates from a woman in her twenties or thirties with COVID-19, enrolled during active disease. As DNA, the CDR3 is TGTGCCAGCAGCAATGAGGGGAACACTGAAGCTTTCTTT. This codes for CASSNEGNTEAFF.